This is a list of T cell receptor beta chains from one sample in a study of T cell responses to AZD1222 COVID-19 vaccine. Clones were sequenced by immunoSEQ multiplex PCR, and TCRdb holds only the in-frame ones, with some missing. The sample lists around 100,000 clones; around nine tenths were seen once. The specimen comprised peripheral blood, sampled on day 0 of AZD1222 vaccination. The receptors originated from an adult in good health. The CDR3 runs from the conserved cysteine through the conserved F or W. D genes are given only for firm matches. Clone sizes are given selectively: once, few, many, or a class where the clone is expanded.

j_gene: TRBJ2-7
abundance: .
d_gene: .
v_gene: TRBV7-9
CDR3nt: TGTGCCAGCAGCACTAGGACAGCCGAGTCCGACGAGCAGTACTTC
CDR3aa: CASSTRTAESDEQYF

j_gene: TRBJ2-7
abundance: .
d_gene: TRBD1
v_gene: TRBV6-1
CDR3nt: TGTGCCAGCAGTGACCCCGGAGGGGACAGGGCGGACGAGCAGTACTTC
CDR3aa: CASSDPGGDRADEQYF

j_gene: TRBJ1-1
abundance: .
d_gene: .
v_gene: TRBV6-4
CDR3nt: TGTGCCAGCAGTGACTTCGACGGCACTGAAGCTTTCTTT
CDR3aa: CASSDFDGTEAFF

j_gene: TRBJ2-7
abundance: .
d_gene: .
v_gene: TRBV28
CDR3nt: TGTGCCAGCACTCCTGGGGGTCCAGGGGATAAATCCTACGAGCAGTACTTC
CDR3aa: CASTPGGPGDKSYEQYF

j_gene: TRBJ1-4
abundance: .
d_gene: .
v_gene: TRBV12-3/TRBV12-4
CDR3nt: TGTGCCAGCAGTTTAGGTGAAAAACTGTTTTTT
CDR3aa: CASSLGEKLFF

j_gene: TRBJ2-3
abundance: .
d_gene: .
v_gene: TRBV7-3
CDR3nt: TGTGCCAGCAGCTTAACACTCCACACAGATACGCAGTATTTT
CDR3aa: CASSLTLHTDTQYF

j_gene: TRBJ2-7
abundance: few
d_gene: .
v_gene: TRBV7-8
CDR3nt: TGTGCCAGCAGCTCAGGGGAGATCGACTACGAGCAGTACTTC
CDR3aa: CASSSGEIDYEQYF

j_gene: TRBJ2-7
abundance: .
d_gene: .
v_gene: TRBV7-2
CDR3nt: TGTGCCAGCAGCTCCCCGTCCTACCCATACGAGCAGTACTTC
CDR3aa: CASSSPSYPYEQYF

j_gene: TRBJ1-1
abundance: few
d_gene: TRBD1
v_gene: TRBV4-3
CDR3nt: TGCGCCAGCAGCCAAGAGCCTCAGGGGGTCACTGAAGCTTTCTTT
CDR3aa: CASSQEPQGVTEAFF

j_gene: TRBJ2-7
abundance: .
d_gene: TRBD1
v_gene: TRBV29-1
CDR3nt: TGCAGCGTTGTCCACCTGGGACAGGGGGGAGAGCAGTACTTC
CDR3aa: CSVVHLGQGGEQYF

j_gene: TRBJ2-1
abundance: .
d_gene: .
v_gene: TRBV6-5
CDR3nt: TGTGCCAGCGGCCCTACGGGCGATGAGCAGTTCTTC
CDR3aa: CASGPTGDEQFF

j_gene: TRBJ1-2
abundance: .
d_gene: .
v_gene: TRBV6-1
CDR3nt: TGTGCCAGCAGTGATAGGCAGGGTGAAGATGGCTACACCTTC
CDR3aa: CASSDRQGEDGYTF

j_gene: TRBJ1-5
abundance: .
d_gene: TRBD1
v_gene: TRBV7-8
CDR3nt: TGTGCCAGCAGCCGGACAGGGCGGCAGCCCCAGCATTTT
CDR3aa: CASSRTGRQPQHF

j_gene: TRBJ2-3
abundance: once
d_gene: TRBD2
v_gene: TRBV11-2
CDR3nt: TGTGCCAGCAGCCCCCGGACTAGCGGGGGGGCTGGGGATACGCAGTATTTT
CDR3aa: CASSPRTSGGAGDTQYF

j_gene: TRBJ1-1
abundance: .
d_gene: .
v_gene: TRBV23-1
CDR3nt: TGCGCCAGCATCCTCCCCCGAGCAGGCAACCGATTGAACACTGAAGCTTTCTTT
CDR3aa: CASILPRAGNRLNTEAFF

j_gene: TRBJ1-2
abundance: .
d_gene: .
v_gene: TRBV9
CDR3nt: TGTGCCAGCAGCACTCTCGATGGCTACACCTTC
CDR3aa: CASSTLDGYTF

j_gene: TRBJ2-1
abundance: .
d_gene: .
v_gene: TRBV2
CDR3nt: TGTGCCAGCATCACCTCGATAAGGGACGCCTACAATGAGCAGTTCTTC
CDR3aa: CASITSIRDAYNEQFF

j_gene: TRBJ2-5
abundance: once
d_gene: TRBD2
v_gene: TRBV7-2
CDR3nt: TGTGCCAGCAGCTTACGGCTTAGCGGGACGTCAGAGACCCAGTACTTC
CDR3aa: CASSLRLSGTSETQYF

j_gene: TRBJ2-3
abundance: .
d_gene: .
v_gene: TRBV28
CDR3nt: TGTGCCAGCAGTTTGGAAGGGATCACAGATACGCAGTATTTT
CDR3aa: CASSLEGITDTQYF

j_gene: TRBJ1-2
abundance: once
d_gene: .
v_gene: TRBV5-6
CDR3nt: TGTGCCAGCAGCTTGCTACAGCTCTATGGCTACACCTTC
CDR3aa: CASSLLQLYGYTF

j_gene: TRBJ1-4
abundance: .
d_gene: .
v_gene: TRBV11-1
CDR3nt: TGTGCCAGCTCAGACGGCGCCGCAACTAATGAAAAACTGTTTTTT
CDR3aa: CASSDGAATNEKLFF

j_gene: TRBJ2-5
abundance: .
d_gene: .
v_gene: TRBV4-1
CDR3nt: TGCGCCAGCAGCCAAGATGGGGGTAGCCGGCGGACCCAGTACTTC
CDR3aa: CASSQDGGSRRTQYF

j_gene: TRBJ2-6
abundance: .
d_gene: TRBD2
v_gene: TRBV27
CDR3nt: TGTGCCAGCAGTTCGCGGGGGAGGTCTGGGGCCAACGTCCTGACTTTC
CDR3aa: CASSSRGRSGANVLTF

j_gene: TRBJ1-2
abundance: .
d_gene: .
v_gene: TRBV5-4
CDR3nt: TGTGCCAGTCAACGGGACGGTGGTGGCTACACCTTC
CDR3aa: CASQRDGGGYTF

j_gene: TRBJ1-1
abundance: .
d_gene: .
v_gene: TRBV5-4
CDR3nt: TGTGCCAGCAGCGGCGGGGGGACCACTGAAGCTTTCTTT
CDR3aa: CASSGGGTTEAFF

j_gene: TRBJ1-6
abundance: .
d_gene: TRBD1
v_gene: TRBV2
CDR3nt: TGTGCCAGCAGGGACAGGGTGCCTAATTCACCCCTCCACTTT
CDR3aa: CASRDRVPNSPLHF

j_gene: TRBJ1-2
abundance: .
d_gene: .
v_gene: TRBV3-1/TRBV3-2
CDR3nt: TGTGCCAGCTCCAGGGTTCTCGTCCAGGGCGGCGGCTACACCTTC
CDR3aa: CASSRVLVQGGGYTF